Each of the 21 T cell receptor beta chains below was sequenced from the same sample in a study of cytomegalovirus exposure and HLA in healthy donors. PCR involved 60 Vbeta and 13 Jbeta primers. Using immunoSEQ multiplex PCR, the repertoire was profiled, and TCRdb retains in-frame clones only, with some absent. Found here are 150,000 to 200,000 clones, about 80% of them singletons; the top ten hold 6.3%. Sequencing used PBMCs. Every receptor here comes from a man aged 35-49 years in good health and CMV-seropositive.

This chain uses TRBV28 with TRBJ2-1, with TRBD2 matching over 9 bases. CDR3 length equals 16 residues. Trimming took 8 bases from V and 3 from J; bases not matched to a gene: 11. The V gene's germline CDR1 is MDHEN and CDR2 SYDVKM. The CDR3 bases are TGTGCCAGCGGCTCCCCCGCGACTAGCGGCTACAATGAGCAGTTCTTC. Translating it yields CASGSPATSGYNEQFF. Together with reference TRBV28 and TRBJ2-1, the CDR3 gives the full variable domain: DVKVTQSSRYLVKRTGEKVFLECVQDMDHENMFWYRQDPGLGLRLIYFSYDVKMKEKGDIPEGYSVSREKKERFSLILESASTNQTSMYLCASGSPATSGYNEQFFGPGTRLTVL.

The V and J genes are TRBV7-9 and TRBJ1-2; unclear D gene. Germline-derived CDR1 and CDR2 are SEHNR and FQNEAQ (reference sequence). The CDR3 runs to 15 residues. Trimming stripped 3 bases from V and 4 bases from J, with 15 bases between. CDR3 sequence: CASSFGEGNIYGYTF. The CDR3 DNA follows: TGTGCCAGCAGCTTCGGGGAGGGCAACATCTATGGCTACACCTTC.

The genes are TRBV28 and TRBJ2-7, with D possibly matching TRBD1 (5 bases). The germline V gene has CDR1 MDHEN and CDR2 SYDVKM. The CDR3 has 14 residues. The V end lost 2 bases, the J end lost 2 bases, and 10 bases lay between the germline ends. CDR3 region: CASSLNRRTYEQYF. The CDR3 nucleotides are TGTGCCAGCAGTTTAAACAGGAGAACCTACGAGCAGTACTTC.

V and J are TRBV7-8 and TRBJ2-5; 8 bases are shared with TRBD2. The J call may be incorrect, as the DNA end agrees better with TRBJ2-7. Germline loops: CDR1 SGHVS, CDR2 FQNEAQ. The CDR3 length is 16 residues. CDR3 amino acids: CASSLALASGSYEQYF. CDR3 in DNA: TGTGCCAGCAGCTTAGCGCTGGCTAGCGGGTCCTACGAGCAGTACTTC.

The V and J genes are TRBV11-3 and TRBJ2-1; no definite D call. The CDR3 spans 15 residues. V lost 6 bases, J lost 7 bases, and 19 bases lay in between. Germline CDR1 reads SGHNT; CDR2 reads YENEEA. CDR3 sequence: CASSKTRNGGNEQFF. Here the CDR3 DNA reads TGTGCCAGCAGTAAGACTCGGAACGGTGGGAATGAGCAGTTCTTC.

The chain combines TRBV5-1 with TRBJ1-2; D gene unclear. Germline loops: CDR1 SGHRS, CDR2 YFSETQ. The CDR3 extends over 14 amino acids. Trimming shortened V by 0 bases and J by 8 bases, and 14 bases separated the two germline ends. The CDR3 loop is CASSLEGGTYGYTF. The CDR3 bases are TGCGCCAGCAGCTTGGAGGGAGGTACTTACGGCTACACCTTC.

In its sample, this clone was seen a few times. The gene calls are TRBV27 and TRBJ1-2; D is possibly TRBD1 (5 bases). V lost 3 bases and J lost 8, with 13 bases in between. Germline V gene sequence: CDR1 MNHEY, CDR2 SMNVEV (reference sequence). The CDR3 is 13 amino acids. The CDR3 DNA reads as TGTGCCAGCAGTTTGTCAGGGCCTAAGGGCTACACCTTC. It is translated as CASSLSGPKGYTF.

The rearrangement uses TRBV11-2 and TRBJ1-2; tentatively, D is TRBD1 (5 bases). The ends were cut back, 5 bases at V and 7 bases at J, with 20 bases in the middle. Germline V gives CDR1 SGHAT, CDR2 FQNNGV. The CDR3 runs to 15 residues. The CDR3 is CASSEEGLARVGYTF. DNA of the CDR3: TGTGCCAGCAGCGAGGAGGGACTGGCGAGAGTTGGCTACACCTTC.

The chain uses TRBV5-1 and TRBJ2-7, with a possible D match to TRBD2 (7 bases). This CDR3 has 15 amino acids. V was trimmed by 0 bases and J by 5 bases, leaving 15 bases between them. Germline CDR1 reads SGHRS; CDR2 reads YFSETQ. The CDR3 loop reads CASSLGGGVVDEQYF. The DNA for the CDR3 is TGCGCCAGCAGCTTGGGAGGGGGGGTAGTGGACGAGCAGTACTTC.

The chain has TRBV18 and TRBJ2-7; 10 bases are a match to TRBD1. The length of the CDR3 is 12 residues. V was clipped by 6 bases and J by 6 bases; unmatched bases: 2. Germline CDR1 KGHSH, CDR2 LQKENI. The CDR3 sequence: CASSGQGLEQYF. CDR3 coding DNA: TGTGCCAGCTCGGGACAGGGGCTCGAGCAGTACTTC.

J is TRBJ2-1 and V is TRBV7-8, with TRBD2 matching 14 bases. The V gene end was trimmed by 5 bases and the J gene end by 4 bases; junction bases not matched to a gene: 7. Germline loops: CDR1 SGHVS, CDR2 FQNEAQ. This CDR3 contains 17 residues. This chain's CDR3 is CASSVGLAGVGYNEQFF. The CDR3 nucleotides read TGTGCCAGCAGCGTGGGACTAGCGGGAGTGGGGTACAATGAGCAGTTCTTC.

This rearrangement joins TRBV2 to TRBJ1-3, with D possibly being TRBD1 (5 bases). The CDR3 runs 16 residues. Germline CDR1 SNHLY, CDR2 FYNNEI. V was clipped by 3 bases and J by 1 base, with 13 bases between them. The DNA for the CDR3 is TGTGCCAGCAGTGAGCGGCAGGGCAATTCTGGAAACACCATATATTTT. Amino acids: CASSERQGNSGNTIYF. Combining the CDR3 with reference TRBV2 and TRBJ1-3 gives the whole variable domain EPEVTQTPSHQVTQMGQEVILRCVPISNHLYFYWYRQILGQKVEFLVSFYNNEISEKSEIFDDQFSVERPDGSNFTLKIRSTKLEDSAMYFCASSERQGNSGNTIYFGEGSWLTVV.

Only one count was recorded for this clone. The J gene is TRBJ1-1, the V gene TRBV5-1; 7 bases are shared with TRBD1. Germline V gene data show CDR1 as SGHRS and CDR2 as YFSETQ. The CDR3 totals 14 residues. With 4 bases clipped from V and 7 bases from J, the junction kept 10 bases outside the gene matches. The CDR3 coding sequence is TGCGCCAGCAGCGCTGGGACAGTAGCTTTTGAAGCTTTCTTT. Protein sequence: CASSAGTVAFEAFF. Full variable domain (remainder filled in from reference TRBV5-1 and TRBJ1-1): KAGVTQTPRYLIKTRGQQVTLSCSPISGHRSVSWYQQTPGQGLQFLFEYFSETQRNKGNFPGRFSGRQFSNSRSEMNVSTLELGDSALYLCASSAGTVAFEAFFGQGTRLTVV.

The chain joins TRBV29-1 to TRBJ1-2; 8 bases are shared with TRBD1. The CDR3 extends over 12 amino acids. The trim removed 5 bases at V and 9 bases at J, leaving 8 bases unmatched. Germline values: CDR1 SQVTM, CDR2 ANQGSEA. The CDR3 DNA follows: TGCAGCGTTTACAGGGGGTCCTCAAGCTACACCTTC. Protein sequence: CSVYRGSSSYTF.

This clone showed up just a few times. The CDR3 loop reads CASTLQGRTF. CDR3 nucleotides: TGTGCCAGCACCCTACAGGGCCGTACCTTC. The chain couples TRBV2 to TRBJ1-2; D is possibly TRBD1 (6 bases). Germline V CDR1 and CDR2: SNHLY, FYNNEI. The CDR3 runs to 10 residues. V lost 7 bases and J lost 14, with 14 bases in between.

The V and J genes are TRBV5-1 and TRBJ1-1; TRBD1 agrees at 7 bases. V shed 0 bases and J 11 bases; nucleotides not matched to a gene: 10. This CDR3 comprises 14 residues. Germline V CDR1 and CDR2: SGHRS, YFSETQ. The CDR3 spells CASSLEGARACAFF. The DNA for the CDR3 is TGCGCCAGCAGCTTGGAGGGGGCTCGGGCATGTGCTTTCTTT.

The CDR3: CASSIAGTEREVNTEAFF. In nucleotides, the CDR3 is TGTGCCAGTAGTATAGCCGGGACAGAGAGGGAGGTGAACACTGAAGCTTTCTTT. The genes are TRBV19 and TRBJ1-1; 7 nucleotides agree with TRBD1. J lost 0 bases, V lost 1 base, and 11 bases had no gene match. Germline CDR1 reads LNHDA; CDR2 reads SQIVND (reference sequence). The CDR3 is 18 residues long. The full variable domain, rest sourced from reference TRBV19 and TRBJ1-1, is DGGITQSPKYLFRKEGQNVTLSCEQNLNHDAMYWYRQDPGQGLRLIYYSQIVNDFQKGDIAEGYSVSREKKESFPLTVTSAQKNPTAFYLCASSIAGTEREVNTEAFFGQGTRLTVV.

The V and J genes are TRBV19 and TRBJ2-7; the D gene is possibly TRBD2 (7 bases). The length of the CDR3 is 14 residues. Germline V CDR1 and CDR2: LNHDA, SQIVND (reference sequence). V shed 5 bases and J shed 2 bases, with 13 bases lying between them. CDR3 nucleotide sequence: TGTGCCAGTAGTGGCGGCGGGGGCACCTACGAGCAGTACTTC. Translated, it gives CASSGGGGTYEQYF.

The chain carries TRBV11-2 and TRBJ2-3; a possible D gene is TRBD1 (8 bases). CDR1 is SGHAT and CDR2 is FQNNGV in the germline V gene. With 5 bases removed from V and 4 bases from J, the gap between germline ends came to 19 bases. The length of the CDR3 is 16 residues. The CDR3 bases are TGTGCCAGCAGCAAACAGGGGGGGAGTGCGGCAGATACGCAGTATTTT. Translating it yields CASSKQGGSAADTQYF.

The CDR3 protein is CASSRGQGINYGYTF. Written as DNA, the CDR3 is TGTGCCAGCAGCAGGGGACAGGGGATTAACTATGGCTACACCTTC. This chain joins TRBV21-1 and TRBJ1-2; the tabulated D call, TRBD1, remains unverified against the DNA. TRBV21-1 is reported as a pseudogene. The CDR3 length is 15 residues.

The chain combines TRBV11-3 with TRBJ2-7; D remains unclear. V lost 5 bases to trimming and J lost 4 bases, with 12 bases between them. The CDR3 is 13 amino acids. Germline V gene sequence: CDR1 SGHNT, CDR2 YENEEA. As DNA, the CDR3 is TGTGCCAGCAGCCAGGTGGCTCATTACGAGCAGTACTTC. This sequence encodes CASSQVAHYEQYF.